These 26 T cell receptor beta chains came from one sample sequenced in a study of blood T cell repertoires in COVID-19. The repertoire was sequenced with immunoSEQ multiplex PCR; TCRdb's copy has only in-frame clones and lacks some. The data show about 140,000 clones, approximately 86% seen once. The sample was peripheral blood. The receptors were gathered from a woman in her sixties or seventies with acute or convalescent COVID-19.

J is TRBJ2-7 and V is TRBV6-5; 8 bases fit TRBD1. The CDR3 is 13 residues long. V gave up 6 bases and J gave up 3 bases; unmatched junction bases: 4. In germline, CDR1 is MNHEY, CDR2 SVGAGI. CDR3 region: CASRAGTGYEQYF. Written as DNA, the CDR3 is TGTGCCAGCAGGGCCGGGACAGGCTACGAGCAGTACTTC.

J is TRBJ1-1 and V is TRBV9; D may be TRBD1 (5 bases). The CDR3 consists of 15 residues. Germline CDR1 SGDLS, CDR2 YYNGEE. V shed 0 bases and J shed 6 bases, with 15 bases lying between them. CDR3 sequence reads: CASSVATARTSEAFF. CDR3 bases: TGTGCCAGCAGCGTAGCGACAGCCCGAACGTCTGAAGCTTTCTTT.

This chain joins TRBV19 and TRBJ1-2; the D gene is possibly TRBD1 (6 bases). The V end lost 6 bases, the J end lost 4 bases, and 15 bases lay between the germline ends. Germline-derived CDR1 and CDR2 are LNHDA and SQIVND (reference sequence). There are 14 residues in the CDR3. CDR3 region: CASRGGQGFYGYTF. CDR3 coding DNA: TGTGCCAGTAGGGGGGGGCAGGGGTTCTATGGCTACACCTTC.

The rearrangement links TRBV3-1 (or the pseudogene TRBV3-2) to TRBJ1-2; 7 bases align to TRBD1. CDR3 size: 13 residues. Germline assignment: CDR1 LGHDT and CDR2 YNNKEL (reference sequence). Trimming removed 10 bases from V and 0 bases from J; junction bases left unmatched: 5. The chain's CDR3 is CATSGTANYGYTF. CDR3 in DNA: TGTGCCACCTCAGGGACAGCTAACTATGGCTACACCTTC.

The chain joins TRBV28 to TRBJ1-1; TRBD1 might be the D (5 bases). This CDR3 comprises 14 residues. V was pared by 6 bases and J by 1 base, with 12 bases between. Germline assignment: CDR1 MDHEN and CDR2 SYDVKM. Here the CDR3 reads CASSTGGTNTEAFF. CDR3 sequence (DNA): TGTGCCAGCAGCACTGGGGGGACGAACACTGAAGCTTTCTTT.

The chain joins TRBV28 to TRBJ2-7; 7 bases match TRBD1. Germline V CDR1 and CDR2: MDHEN, SYDVKM. V shed 5 bases, J shed 1 base, and the junction held 11 bases outside the gene matches. The CDR3 contains 16 residues. The CDR3 DNA follows: TGTGCCAGCAGTAGAACCGGGACAGTCAGTTCCTACGAGCAGTACTTC. Residues: CASSRTGTVSSYEQYF.

The gene calls are TRBV5-5 and TRBJ1-6; D remains unclear. This CDR3 has 14 amino acids. V was trimmed by 3 bases and J by 7 bases, leaving 11 bases between them. CDR1 SGHKS and CDR2 YYEKEE come from the germline V gene (reference sequence). For the CDR3, the DNA is TGTGCCAGCAGCTACATTGCCCAGAATTCACCCCTCCACTTT. This gives the protein CASSYIAQNSPLHF.

This clone was seen a handful of times. The chain has TRBV7-2 and TRBJ1-2; possibly TRBD1 for D (6 bases). CDR3 length equals 11 residues. V shed 6 bases and J shed 8 bases, with 10 bases lying between them. Germline V CDR1 and CDR2: SGHTA, FQGNSA. In DNA, the CDR3 is TGTGCCAGCAGACTACAGGGCGGCTACACCTTC. Translating it yields CASRLQGGYTF.

The chain joins TRBV11-2 to TRBJ1-6; D gene uncertain. The CDR3 consists of 18 residues. Germline V lookup: CDR1 SGHAT, CDR2 FQNNGV. V lost 4 bases, J lost 0 bases, and 16 bases lay in between. As DNA, the CDR3 is TGTGCCAGCAGCTCCCACGCCCTTCTGAGCTCCTATAATTCACCCCTCCACTTT. It codes for CASSSHALLSSYNSPLHF.

The chain recombines TRBV5-4 with TRBJ2-1, with D possibly matching TRBD2 (5 bases). This CDR3 is 13 amino acids long. Germline CDR1 is SGHNT and CDR2 is YYREEE (reference sequence). Between the trimmed V and J ends, which lost 3 bases and 7 bases, there was a span of 11 bases. The CDR3 DNA reads as TGTGCCAGCAGCTCCGAAAGAGGGAATGAGCAGTTCTTC. Translation gives CASSSERGNEQFF.

The chain joins TRBV10-1 to TRBJ2-5, with D unclear. V was clipped by 0 bases and J by 4 bases, with 6 bases between them. Looked up from germline, CDR1 is WNHNN and CDR2 is SYGVQD (reference sequence). This CDR3 spans 13 amino acids. The CDR3: CASSESFGETQYF. As DNA, the CDR3 is TGCGCCAGCAGTGAGTCGTTCGGAGAGACCCAGTACTTC.

The chain recombines TRBV27 with TRBJ2-7; tentative D call: TRBD2 (6 bases). This CDR3 has 12 residues. Germline V gene lookup returns CDR1 MNHEY and CDR2 SMNVEV (reference sequence). Trimming took 6 bases from V and 6 from J, leaving 12 bases between them. CDR3 nucleotides: TGTGCCAGCAGGTCCGGGAGCCGCGAGCAGTACTTC. This gives the protein CASRSGSREQYF.

This chain joins TRBV5-6 and TRBJ2-1; tentative D call: TRBD2 (7 bases). Trimming took off 4 bases at V and 7 bases at J, with 24 bases between the two ends. The CDR3 totals 17 residues. Germline CDR1 is SGHDT and CDR2 is YYEEEE. In DNA form, the CDR3 reads TGTGCCAGCAGCCCCCCGGGGGCCGCCTCCGGGAGGAATGAGCAGTTCTTC. Protein: CASSPPGAASGRNEQFF.

J is TRBJ2-5 and V is TRBV5-6; unclear D gene. The V gene's germline CDR1 is SGHDT and CDR2 YYEEEE. CDR3 length equals 14 residues. V dropped 0 bases and J dropped 0 bases, with 6 bases sitting between them. The CDR3 DNA sequence: TGTGCCAGCAGCTTGGGGGCGTACCAAGAGACCCAGTACTTC. Translating it yields CASSLGAYQETQYF.

This clone has a single count. V and J are TRBV29-1 and TRBJ2-2; D is perhaps TRBD1 (6 bases). V was trimmed by 5 bases and J by 3 bases, leaving 13 bases between them. The germline CDR1 and CDR2 sequences are SQVTM and ANQGSEA. CDR3 length equals 14 residues. In DNA, the CDR3 is TGCAGCGTTAAAACAGGGTTGGACACCGGGGAGCTGTTTTTT. It translates to CSVKTGLDTGELFF.

The CDR3 loop reads CASSSGTGAQYF. CDR3 bases: TGTGCCAGCAGCTCCGGCACCGGGGCGCAGTATTTT. The V and J genes are TRBV7-2 and TRBJ2-3; D is possibly TRBD2 (5 bases). Per germline, CDR1 SGHTA and CDR2 FQGNSA. Between the trimmed V and J ends, which lost 4 bases and 10 bases, there was a span of 12 bases. The CDR3 sequence is 12 residues long.

This chain connects TRBV12-5 to TRBJ2-3; TRBD2 matches 8 bases. The V gene end was trimmed by 2 bases and the J gene end by 2 bases; junction bases not matched to a gene: 3. The CDR3 sequence is 15 residues long. Germline V lookup: CDR1 LGHNT, CDR2 FRNRAP. CDR3 sequence: CASGLSSGITDTQYF. The CDR3 DNA sequence: TGTGCTAGTGGTTTGAGTAGCGGGATCACAGATACGCAGTATTTT.

This chain links TRBV10-2 with TRBJ1-1, with 8 nucleotides matching TRBD1. The V gene's germline CDR1 is WSHSY and CDR2 SAAADI. The CDR3 covers 15 residues. V lost 0 bases and J lost 4; bases outside the gene matches: 4. CDR3 amino acids: CASSESQGASTEAFF. The CDR3 DNA reads as TGCGCCAGCAGTGAGTCGCAGGGGGCGTCCACTGAAGCTTTCTTT.

The V gene is TRBV4-1, the J gene TRBJ1-2; tentatively, D is TRBD1 (6 bases). The CDR3 extends over 14 amino acids. CDR1 MGHRA and CDR2 YSYEKL come from the germline V gene. The V end was cut by 5 bases, the J end by 4 bases, with 14 bases between. The CDR3: CASSVNRDGYGYTF. In DNA, the CDR3 is TGCGCCAGCAGCGTAAACAGGGACGGCTATGGCTACACCTTC.

The V call is TRBV5-6, the J call TRBJ2-1; 7 positions agree with TRBD1. The CDR3 spans 18 residues. The ends lost 3 bases at V and 4 bases at J; junction bases unmatched: 16. Looked up from germline, CDR1 is SGHDT and CDR2 is YYEEEE. The CDR3 here is CASSSQGRVGQAYNEQFF. The CDR3 DNA reads as TGTGCCAGCAGCTCGCAAGGGAGAGTTGGACAGGCTTACAATGAGCAGTTCTTC.

The rearrangement links TRBV9 to TRBJ2-7, with 8 bases aligning to TRBD1. CDR1 and CDR2 (germline): SGDLS, YYNGEE. This CDR3 is 16 amino acids long. The V segment lost 4 bases and the J segment 5 bases; nucleotides outside the gene matches: 14. In DNA, the CDR3 is TGTGCCAGCAGCTCGGACAGGGCATTCCCGTCTCACGAGCAGTACTTC. It encodes CASSSDRAFPSHEQYF.

The chain combines TRBV11-2 with TRBJ1-2, with a tentative D call TRBD1 (6 bases). The germline CDR1 and CDR2 sequences are SGHAT and FQNNGV. The CDR3 runs 16 residues. The V and J ends lost 1 base and 3 bases respectively, with 15 bases between them. The CDR3 DNA reads as TGTGCCAGCAGCTTAGTAGGCGGGGGCCAGGACTATGGCTACACCTTC. It specifies CASSLVGGGQDYGYTF.

J is TRBJ2-7 and V is TRBV19, with TRBD1 matching over 7 bases. The germline V gene encodes CDR1 LNHDA and CDR2 SQIVND (reference sequence). V shed 3 bases, J shed 3 bases, and the junction held 5 bases outside the gene matches. There are 14 residues in the CDR3. The CDR3, as DNA: TGTGCCAGTAGTATCCCGGGACAGCTCTACGAGCAGTACTTC. Amino acid sequence: CASSIPGQLYEQYF.

This clone was detected once. The chain carries TRBV30 and TRBJ2-5; 11 bases align to TRBD2. CDR3 length: 16 residues. Germline lookup yields CDR1 GTSNPN and CDR2 SVGIG (reference sequence). V was pared by 4 bases and J by 1 base, with 8 bases of the junction left unmatched. The CDR3 sequence is CAWNFGTSGPQETQYF. As DNA, the CDR3 is TGTGCCTGGAACTTCGGGACTAGCGGTCCCCAAGAGACCCAGTACTTC.

The CDR3: CASSALFPRGQHSYEQYF. CDR3 DNA sequence: TGTGCCAGCTCAGCACTCTTTCCCAGGGGACAGCACTCCTACGAGCAGTACTTC. The chain has TRBV18 and TRBJ2-7, with 7 bases lining up with TRBD1. With V trimmed by 5 bases and J by 0 bases, 16 bases remained unmatched. In germline, CDR1 is KGHSH, CDR2 LQKENI. CDR3 length equals 18 residues.

V and J are TRBV19 and TRBJ2-7; D may be TRBD2 (5 bases). The CDR3 consists of 13 residues. Per the germline V gene, CDR1 is LNHDA and CDR2 is SQIVND (reference sequence). Trimming pared 6 bases from V and 1 base from J, leaving 10 bases between. As DNA, the CDR3 is TGTGCCAGTAGCGCGGGCCCTTCCTACGAGCAGTACTTC. Its protein product is CASSAGPSYEQYF.